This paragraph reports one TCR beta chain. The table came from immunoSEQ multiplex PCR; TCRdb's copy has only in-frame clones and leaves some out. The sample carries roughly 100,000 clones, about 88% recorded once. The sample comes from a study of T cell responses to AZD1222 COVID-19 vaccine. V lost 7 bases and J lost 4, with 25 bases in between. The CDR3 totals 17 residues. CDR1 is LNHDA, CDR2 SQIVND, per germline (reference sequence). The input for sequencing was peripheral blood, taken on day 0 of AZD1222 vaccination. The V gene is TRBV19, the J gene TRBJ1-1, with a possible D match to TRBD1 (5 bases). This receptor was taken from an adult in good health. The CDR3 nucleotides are TGTGCCAGTACCCCCCCTAAGACACGTAGGGGACCCACTGAAGCTTTCTTT. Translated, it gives CASTPPKTRRGPTEAFF.